One and the same sample provided the 8 T cell receptor beta chains below, sequenced in a study of a mutant IDH1 vaccine in newly diagnosed glioma. Time point of the sample: week 35, safety follow-up. The study gave 300 ug of mutant IDH1 20-mer peptide per vaccine dose, with topical imiquimod. Their target antigens are unknown. The repertoire was sequenced with immunoSEQ multiplex PCR; TCRdb's copy has only in-frame clones and lacks some. The profile shows 50,000 to 70,000 clones, roughly 74% of them singletons. Sample: PBMCs, taken from a glioma patient whose treatment included an IDH1 peptide vaccine. The receptors shown here come from a man aged 50 to 60 with glioma.

The chain joins TRBV7-2 to TRBJ1-1, with a weak D call TRBD1 (5 bases). CDR3 size: 15 residues. V was trimmed by 2 bases and J by 4 bases, leaving 14 bases between them. Germline V gene lookup returns CDR1 SGHTA and CDR2 FQGNSA. CDR3 amino acids: CASSLQGRVGTEAFF. CDR3 nucleotide sequence: TGTGCCAGCAGCTTACAGGGAAGGGTCGGCACTGAAGCTTTCTTT.

This clone appeared once. The chain uses TRBV5-5 and TRBJ1-5; D not resolved. This CDR3 comprises 15 residues. Germline V lookup: CDR1 SGHKS, CDR2 YYEKEE (reference sequence). Trimming left V 4 bases short and J 2 bases short, with 13 bases between. The CDR3 DNA reads as TGTGCCAGCAGCCTCTGGGTCATGGGCAATCAGCCCCAGCATTTT. It translates to CASSLWVMGNQPQHF. The full variable domain, completed using reference TRBV5-5 and TRBJ1-5, is DAGVTQSPTHLIKTRGQQVTLRCSPISGHKSVSWYQQVLGQGPQFIFQYYEKEERGRGNFPDRFSARQFPNYSSELNVNALLLGDSALYLCASSLWVMGNQPQHFGDGTRLSIL.

CDR3 DNA: TGCGCCAGCAGCCAAGATGTACAGGGACGGCAGCCCCAGCATTTT. Protein product: CASSQDVQGRQPQHF. This rearrangement joins TRBV4-3 to TRBJ1-5; D is possibly TRBD1 (6 bases). The V and J ends lost 0 bases and 7 bases respectively, with 13 bases between them. CDR3 length equals 15 residues. Per germline, CDR1 LGHNA and CDR2 YSLEER.

The rearrangement joins TRBV19 to TRBJ1-1, with D tentatively TRBD1 (6 bases). Trimming pared 5 bases from V and 0 bases from J, leaving 13 bases between. This CDR3 contains 15 residues. Looked up from germline, CDR1 is LNHDA and CDR2 is SQIVND (reference sequence). The CDR3 sequence is CASSPGQIMNTEAFF. DNA of the CDR3: TGTGCCAGTAGTCCCGGACAGATCATGAACACTGAAGCTTTCTTT.

V usage is TRBV27 and J usage is TRBJ1-1; a weak D match, TRBD1 (6 bases). The V end lost 4 bases, the J end lost 1 base, and 13 bases lay between the germline ends. Germline V lookup: CDR1 MNHEY, CDR2 SMNVEV (reference sequence). This CDR3 comprises 15 residues. The CDR3 sequence: CASSSLKGENTEAFF. The CDR3 nucleotides are TGTGCCAGCAGTTCTCTAAAGGGGGAGAACACTGAAGCTTTCTTT.

The genes are TRBV9 and TRBJ1-1; a weak D match, TRBD1 (5 bases). The CDR3 is made up of 14 amino acids. CDR1 SGDLS and CDR2 YYNGEE come from the germline V gene. V was shortened by 4 bases and J by 5 bases, with 15 bases between the two germline ends. The CDR3 sequence: CASSRDGVLTEAFF. The CDR3 DNA reads TGTGCCAGCAGCCGGGACGGGGTCCTTACTGAAGCTTTCTTT.

This clone came up once. V and J are TRBV6-5 and TRBJ1-3, with a tentative D call TRBD1 (6 bases). The CDR3 extends over 14 amino acids. Trimming pared 4 bases from V and 2 bases from J, leaving 9 bases between. The germline V gene has CDR1 MNHEY and CDR2 SVGAGI. CDR3 in amino acids: CASSSTGTGNTIYF. The CDR3 DNA follows: TGTGCCAGCAGTTCTACAGGGACTGGAAACACCATATATTTT.

The J gene is TRBJ2-7, the V gene TRBV13; perhaps TRBD2 as D (5 bases). V was trimmed by 5 bases and J by 1 base, leaving 21 bases between them. The CDR3 runs 17 residues. Germline CDR1 and CDR2: PRHDT and FYEKMQ (reference sequence). CDR3 sequence (DNA): TGTGCCAGCAGCACTCGAAGGCGTAGCGCATCTTCCTACGAGCAGTACTTC. Protein product: CASSTRRRSASSYEQYF.